This T cell receptor beta chain emerged from a study of blood T cell repertoires in COVID-19. At the level of the study: The origin of the acute and convalescent COVID-19 samples was the United States, Italy and Spain. Sources were T cells, B-cell-depleted T cells, or PBMCs; the material itself was cDNA or gDNA.

Authors' analysis steps: Amplifying reference gene primers gave estimates of nucleated cell counts. Assay used: immunoSEQ multiplex PCR; TCRdb lists only in-frame clones, some missing. V, J and clone size were drawn from that table, and D and trimming were deduced from the DNA. The table records tens of thousands of clones, roughly nine tenths of them present only once. The germline V gene encodes CDR1 LGHDT and CDR2 YNNKEL (reference sequence). Trimming removed 4 bases from V and 12 bases from J, with 12 bases in between. The CDR3 is 11 amino acids. The chain joins TRBV3-1 (or the pseudogene TRBV3-2) to TRBJ1-1; D is perhaps TRBD1 (6 bases). Material for sequencing was peripheral blood. This TCR derives from a man aged 70 or older with acute or convalescent COVID-19. The CDR3 protein is CASSRDKGPFF. The CDR3 DNA sequence: TGTGCCAGCAGCCGGGACAAGGGCCCTTTCTTT.